This passage covers 9 T cell receptor beta chains from one sample sequenced in a study of blood T cell repertoires in COVID-19. Measured with immunoSEQ multiplex PCR; TCRdb has only the in-frame clones, and not every one. The sample has 250,000 or so clones; around 84% are singletons. The source material was peripheral blood. The source is a man aged 60 to 75 with acute or convalescent COVID-19.

The gene calls are TRBV25-1 and TRBJ2-5; the match to TRBD1 covers 9 bases. This CDR3 comprises 15 residues. Unmatched junction bases numbered 9, after V lost 6 bases and J lost 4 bases. Germline V gene sequence: CDR1 MGHDK, CDR2 SYGVNS. The chain's CDR3 is CASRERTGAIETQYF. Here the CDR3 DNA reads TGTGCCAGCAGAGAGAGGACAGGGGCCATAGAGACCCAGTACTTC.

The chain is built from TRBV7-9 and TRBJ1-2, with D maybe TRBD1 (5 bases). Trimming stripped 2 bases from V and 4 bases from J, with 23 bases between. Looked up from germline, CDR1 is SEHNR and CDR2 is FQNEAQ (reference sequence). The CDR3 has 18 amino acids. The chain's CDR3 is CASSLRRDPRLYGYGYTF. The DNA of the CDR3 is TGTGCCAGCAGCTTAAGGAGGGACCCTCGACTGTACGGCTATGGCTACACCTTC.

This sequence joins TRBV6-6 and TRBJ2-2, with 8 nucleotides matching TRBD2. The CDR3 is made up of 15 amino acids. The germline V gene has CDR1 MNHNY and CDR2 SVGAGI (reference sequence). V lost 7 bases to trimming and J lost 7 bases; unmatched junction nucleotides: 11. The CDR3 coding sequence is TGTGCCAGCAAAAGCGGGAGTGGCCGGGACGGGGAGCTGTTTTTT. Translation gives CASKSGSGRDGELFF.

The gene calls are TRBV11-2 and TRBJ1-1; no clear D gene. V gave up 1 base and J gave up 1 base, with 4 bases separating them. The CDR3 has 13 residues. Germline V gene sequence: CDR1 SGHAT, CDR2 FQNNGV. The CDR3 reads CASSLGKNTEAFF. CDR3 DNA sequence: TGTGCCAGCAGCTTAGGTAAGAACACTGAAGCTTTCTTT.

The CDR3 protein is CASRVLGGNSPLHF. CDR3 nucleotide sequence: TGTGCCAGCAGGGTCCTTGGGGGCAATTCACCCCTCCACTTT. V and J are TRBV6-5 and TRBJ1-6; D possibly corresponds to TRBD1 (6 bases). Germline V gene lookup returns CDR1 MNHEY and CDR2 SVGAGI. This CDR3 has 14 residues. Trimming removed 6 bases at V and 7 bases at J, with 13 bases between.

DNA of the CDR3: TGTGCCAGCAGAGAGACTAGATCCTACGAGCAGTACTTC. Protein: CASRETRSYEQYF. The chain employs TRBV6-6 and TRBJ2-7, with D possibly matching TRBD2 (6 bases). Germline CDR1 MNHNY, CDR2 SVGAGI (reference sequence). The CDR3 totals 13 residues. Trimming took 6 bases from V and 1 from J, leaving 10 bases between them.

This clone was found a few times. The chain recombines TRBV6-1 with TRBJ2-1; maybe TRBD2 (6 bases). Germline values: CDR1 MNHNS, CDR2 SASEGT. Trimming stripped 1 base from V and 2 bases from J, with 12 bases between. The CDR3 is made up of 16 amino acids. The CDR3 reads CASSEDGAGTYNEQFF. For the CDR3, the DNA is TGTGCCAGCAGTGAAGACGGGGCGGGGACCTACAATGAGCAGTTCTTC.

The chain recombines TRBV6-2 or TRBV6-3 with TRBJ2-1, with a weak D call TRBD2 (6 bases). Germline V gives CDR1 MNHEY, CDR2 SVGEGT. V was cut by 6 bases and J by 3 bases, with 24 bases left in between. CDR3 length: 18 amino acids. CDR3 loop: CASSALLGRREIYNEQFF. The CDR3 bases are TGTGCCAGCAGCGCCTTACTGGGTCGACGGGAGATCTACAATGAGCAGTTCTTC.

As for this clone: The junction departs from germline at one end; a sequencing error may be responsible. This rearrangement joins TRBV7-3 to TRBJ2-1, with D tentatively TRBD1 (5 bases). Germline CDR1 and CDR2: SGHTA and FQGTGA. The CDR3 length is 15 residues. The CDR3 protein is CASSLDRQPYIEQFF. The CDR3 coding sequence is TGTGCCAGCAGCTTAGATCGACAGCCATACATTGAGCAGTTCTTC. Drawing the rest from reference TRBV7-3 and TRBJ2-1, the complete variable domain is GAGVSQTPSNKVTEKGKYVELRCDPISGHTALYWYRQSLGQGPEFLIYFQGTGAADDSGLPNDRFFAVRPEGSVSTLKIQRTERGDSAVYLCASSLDRQPYIEQFFGPGTRLTVL.